This is a list of T cell receptor beta chains from one sample in a study of shared clonotypes between healthy human individuals. Sequencing used immunoSEQ multiplex PCR; TCRdb keeps in-frame clones, though not all of them. The sample carries about 2.5 million clones, just under 95% recorded once. The specimen sequenced was naive CD4+ T cells from PBMCs. The receptors were sampled from a man between 18 and 35 years old in good health. Some clones in this sample may be carry-over from other donors' samples. Both conserved end residues are part of each CDR3. D genes are given only for firm matches. The listing skips clone size in some rows; elsewhere it reads once, few, many or a size class.

CDR3aa,j_gene,len,abundance,d_gene,v_gene
CASSPTSGGHNEQFF,TRBJ2-1,15,NA,TRBD2,TRBV11-3
CASSSGAVSLETQYF,TRBJ2-5,15,NA,NA,TRBV5-4
CASTRAYRGATEAFF,TRBJ1-1,15,NA,NA,TRBV5-1
CASSLWGANVLTF,TRBJ2-6,13,NA,NA,TRBV5-1
CASSRQGEAGYGYTF,TRBJ1-2,15,NA,TRBD1,TRBV4-2
CASSLSLLAGALEQFF,TRBJ2-1,16,NA,TRBD2,TRBV11-1
CASSESRGSNQPQHF,TRBJ1-5,15,NA,NA,TRBV10-1
CASSLVVGGPDTQYF,TRBJ2-3,15,NA,TRBD2,TRBV7-6
CASSPGLALNEQFF,TRBJ2-1,14,NA,TRBD2,TRBV4-2
CASSRDRSEKLFF,TRBJ1-4,13,NA,NA,TRBV7-2
CASRVTNSPLHF,TRBJ1-6,12,NA,NA,TRBV28
CASMSQISYEQYF,TRBJ2-7,13,once,NA,TRBV19
CASSSQETQYF,TRBJ2-5,11,NA,NA,TRBV7-8
CASSFGFLNTEAFF,TRBJ1-1,14,NA,NA,TRBV5-1
CASRIGLNTEAFF,TRBJ1-1,13,NA,NA,TRBV6-1
CASSLDGRGSSPQYF,TRBJ2-5,15,NA,NA,TRBV5-1
CSVLTGVALEQYF,NA,13,NA,TRBD1,TRBV29-1
CASSLDPSGDTEAFF,TRBJ1-1,15,NA,NA,TRBV5-1
CASFGPGAGGANYGYTF,TRBJ1-2,17,NA,TRBD1,TRBV28
CASSKQGAVNTEAFF,TRBJ1-1,15,NA,TRBD1,TRBV9
CASSPALSGNTIYF,TRBJ1-3,14,NA,NA,TRBV7-9
CASSRRGLQQETQYF,TRBJ2-5,15,NA,NA,TRBV2
CSVAPTSGQETQYF,TRBJ2-5,14,NA,TRBD2,TRBV29-1
CASSLVPGNQETQYF,TRBJ2-5,15,NA,NA,TRBV5-1
CASSDWAADTGELFF,TRBJ2-2,15,NA,NA,TRBV6-4
CASSLVAAGNTDTQYF,TRBJ2-3,16,NA,NA,TRBV5-1
CASSFTGGSNEQFF,TRBJ2-1,14,NA,TRBD2,TRBV5-1
CASSSDGSTDTQYF,TRBJ2-3,14,NA,NA,TRBV7-2
CASSKGVGVNQPQHF,TRBJ1-5,15,NA,NA,TRBV18
CASSHSGVSSYEQYF,TRBJ2-7,15,NA,TRBD2,TRBV28
CASSLRTSGSNTGELFF,TRBJ2-2,17,NA,TRBD2,TRBV11-3
CASILTGSNEKLFF,TRBJ1-4,14,NA,TRBD1,TRBV6-1
CASSHSGSRTGELFF,TRBJ2-2,15,NA,NA,TRBV6-5
CASSFSGNTEAFF,TRBJ1-1,13,NA,NA,TRBV11-2
CASSLAPEGRSNTEAFF,TRBJ1-1,17,NA,NA,TRBV7-9
CASSYDTGELFF,TRBJ2-2,12,NA,NA,TRBV19
CASSLVRYQETQYF,TRBJ2-5,14,NA,NA,TRBV7-2
CASSSGHSGGSYNEQFF,TRBJ2-1,17,NA,TRBD2,TRBV7-9
CASTYRGSVQPQHF,TRBJ1-5,14,once,TRBD1,TRBV19
CASSDRGQIYEQYF,TRBJ2-7,14,NA,TRBD1,TRBV6-4
CAVEGANVLTF,TRBJ2-6,11,NA,NA,TRBV7-9
CASSLPSGRAEETQYF,TRBJ2-5,16,NA,TRBD2,TRBV28
CASSPSGGNTGELFF,TRBJ2-2,15,NA,NA,TRBV5-4
CAWSSIGSTDTQYF,TRBJ2-3,14,NA,NA,TRBV30
CASSLFLEDNEQFF,TRBJ2-1,14,NA,NA,TRBV5-1
CASSLGVTMVGNTIYF,TRBJ1-3,16,NA,NA,TRBV11-2
CASSPRTSGRAGEQFF,TRBJ2-1,16,NA,TRBD2,TRBV7-9
CASGERNTEAFF,TRBJ1-1,12,NA,NA,TRBV11-2
CASSPTSVQETQYF,TRBJ2-5,14,NA,TRBD2,TRBV7-9
CASSLSSGFGINEKLFF,TRBJ1-4,17,NA,NA,TRBV27
CAWSVTGGSRGELFF,TRBJ2-2,15,once,TRBD2,TRBV30
CASSLTLAGGFADTQYF,TRBJ2-3,17,NA,TRBD2,TRBV11-2
CALEPGTGVPDTQYF,TRBJ2-3,15,once,TRBD1,TRBV30
CASSRSGTGVVGTQYF,TRBJ2-5,16,NA,TRBD1,TRBV19
CASSAQGKWLAGDEETQYF,TRBJ2-5,19,NA,TRBD2,TRBV7-9
CASSMGGNTGELFF,TRBJ2-2,14,NA,NA,TRBV19
CSALVGLSSYEQYF,TRBJ2-7,14,NA,NA,TRBV29-1
CASSLSETQYF,TRBJ2-5,11,NA,NA,TRBV7-2